A single T cell receptor beta chain is shown here with its context. The antigen is undetermined. CDR3 size: 17 residues. Expressed TCRB transcripts were sequenced because the isolated RNA had all been reverse transcribed beforehand. Some clones are missing from TCRdb's copy, which holds only in-frame ones; the method was immunoSEQ multiplex PCR. The sample shows hundreds of thousands of clones, 13% of them seen only once. The data were obtained in a study of beta chain features in type 1 diabetes. Across the study: Cells sorted and examined across all samples totaled roughly 98 million. Overall study results and limits: TCRB CDR3s were moderately but significantly shorter in Type 1 diabetes patients in all four CD4+ subsets.

One heparinised draw of blood, averaging roughly 120 mL, came from each donor. The chain is built from TRBV1 and TRBJ2-3; TRBD2 is taken as the D call from the table, unchecked against the DNA. TRBV1 is classified as a pseudogene. The sequencing input was naive CD4+ T cells from blood. The receptor was derived from a man aged 18-30 years with type 1 diabetes. The CDR3 reads CTSSHHRSGIRTDTQYF. DNA for the CDR3: TGCACCAGCAGCCACCACCGGAGCGGGATACGCACAGATACGCAGTATTTT.